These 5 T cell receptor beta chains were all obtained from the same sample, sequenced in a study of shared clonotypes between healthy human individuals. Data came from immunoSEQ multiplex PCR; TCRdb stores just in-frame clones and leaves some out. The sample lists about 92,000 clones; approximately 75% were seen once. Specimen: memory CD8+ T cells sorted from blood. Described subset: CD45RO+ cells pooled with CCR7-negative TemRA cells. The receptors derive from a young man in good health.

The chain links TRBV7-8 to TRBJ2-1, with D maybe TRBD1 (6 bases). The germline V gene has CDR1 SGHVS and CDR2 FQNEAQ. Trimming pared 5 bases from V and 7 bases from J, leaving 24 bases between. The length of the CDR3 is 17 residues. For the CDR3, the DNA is TGTGCCAGCAGCCCCTTAATTACAGGGACACTTAGGAATGAGCAGTTCTTC. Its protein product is CASSPLITGTLRNEQFF.

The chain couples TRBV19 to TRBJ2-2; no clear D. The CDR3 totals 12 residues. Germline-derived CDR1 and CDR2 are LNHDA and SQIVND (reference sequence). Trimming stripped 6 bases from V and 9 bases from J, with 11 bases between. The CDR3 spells CASRFLGRELFF. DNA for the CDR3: TGTGCCAGTAGGTTTTTGGGGAGGGAGCTGTTTTTT.

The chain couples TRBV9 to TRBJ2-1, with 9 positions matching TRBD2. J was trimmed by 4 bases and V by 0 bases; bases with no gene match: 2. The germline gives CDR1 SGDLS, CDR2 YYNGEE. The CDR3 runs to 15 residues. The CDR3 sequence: CASSVASGDYNEQFF. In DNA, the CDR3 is TGTGCCAGCAGCGTAGCTAGCGGGGATTACAATGAGCAGTTCTTC. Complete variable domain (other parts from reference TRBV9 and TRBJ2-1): DSGVTQTPKHLITATGQRVTLRCSPRSGDLSVYWYQQSLDQGLQFLIQYYNGEERAKGNILERFSAQQFPDLHSELNLSSLELGDSALYFCASSVASGDYNEQFFGPGTRLTVL.

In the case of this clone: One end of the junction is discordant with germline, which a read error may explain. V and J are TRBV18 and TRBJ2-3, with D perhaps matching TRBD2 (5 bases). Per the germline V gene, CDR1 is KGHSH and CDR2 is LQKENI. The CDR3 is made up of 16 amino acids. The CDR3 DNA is TGTACCAGCTCACCACGAGGGCGCCATAGCACAGATACGCAGTATTTT. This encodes CTSSPRGRHSTDTQYF.

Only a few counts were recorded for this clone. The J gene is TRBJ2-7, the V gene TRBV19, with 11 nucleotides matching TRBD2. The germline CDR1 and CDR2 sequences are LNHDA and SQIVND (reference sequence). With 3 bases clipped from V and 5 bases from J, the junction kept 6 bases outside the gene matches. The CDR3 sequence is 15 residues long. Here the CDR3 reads CASSILAGGLNEQYF. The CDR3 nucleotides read TGTGCCAGTAGTATCTTAGCGGGAGGGTTAAACGAGCAGTACTTC. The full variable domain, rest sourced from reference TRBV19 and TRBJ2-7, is DGGITQSPKYLFRKEGQNVTLSCEQNLNHDAMYWYRQDPGQGLRLIYYSQIVNDFQKGDIAEGYSVSREKKESFPLTVTSAQKNPTAFYLCASSILAGGLNEQYFGPGTRLTVT.